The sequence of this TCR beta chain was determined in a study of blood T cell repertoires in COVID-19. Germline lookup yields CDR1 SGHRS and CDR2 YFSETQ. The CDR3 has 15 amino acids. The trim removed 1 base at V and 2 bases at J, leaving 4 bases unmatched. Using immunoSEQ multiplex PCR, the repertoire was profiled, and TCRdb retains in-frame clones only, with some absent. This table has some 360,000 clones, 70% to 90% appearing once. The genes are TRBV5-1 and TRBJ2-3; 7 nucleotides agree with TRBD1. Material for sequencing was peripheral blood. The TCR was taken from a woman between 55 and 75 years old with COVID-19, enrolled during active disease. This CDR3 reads CASSLLQGITDTQYF. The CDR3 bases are TGCGCCAGCAGCTTGCTACAGGGGATCACAGATACGCAGTATTTT. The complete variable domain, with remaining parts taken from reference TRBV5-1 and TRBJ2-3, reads KAGVTQTPRYLIKTRGQQVTLSCSPISGHRSVSWYQQTPGQGLQFLFEYFSETQRNKGNFPGRFSGRQFSNSRSEMNVSTLELGDSALYLCASSLLQGITDTQYFGPGTRLTVL.